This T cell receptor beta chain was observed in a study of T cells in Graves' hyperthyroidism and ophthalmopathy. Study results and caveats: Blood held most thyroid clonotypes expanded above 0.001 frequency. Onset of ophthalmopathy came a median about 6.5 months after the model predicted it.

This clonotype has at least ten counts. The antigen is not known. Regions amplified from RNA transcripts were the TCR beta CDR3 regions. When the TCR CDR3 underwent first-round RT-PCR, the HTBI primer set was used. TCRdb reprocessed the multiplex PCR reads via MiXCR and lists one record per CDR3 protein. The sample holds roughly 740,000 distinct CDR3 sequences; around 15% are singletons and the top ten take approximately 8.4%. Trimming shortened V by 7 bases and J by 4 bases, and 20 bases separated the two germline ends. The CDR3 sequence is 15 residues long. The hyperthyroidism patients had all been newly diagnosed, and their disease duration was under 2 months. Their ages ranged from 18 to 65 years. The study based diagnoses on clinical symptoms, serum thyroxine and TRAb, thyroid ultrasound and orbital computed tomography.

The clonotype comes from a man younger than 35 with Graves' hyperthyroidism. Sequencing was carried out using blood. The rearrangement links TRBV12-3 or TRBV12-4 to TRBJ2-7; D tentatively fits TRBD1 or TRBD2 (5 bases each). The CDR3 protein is CASTPGTQIKYEQYF. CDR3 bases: TGTGCCAGCACTCCCGGGACCCAAATTAAGTACGAGCAGTACTTC.